This T cell receptor (beta chain) was retrieved from a study of T cell clusters in autoimmune cytopenias. Each sample's input was around 270 ng genomic DNA, some 34,000 genome equivalents. Germline CDR1 and CDR2: SEHNR and FQNEAQ (reference sequence). This CDR3 comprises 15 residues. A note on this clonotype: Its antigen is not identified.

Points from the study as a whole: TRB repertoire shifts in secondary cytopenia and chronic lymphocytic leukemia mostly reflected lymphoma, not autoimmunity.

TRB rearrangements were amplified by touch-down multiplex PCR with mixed TRB-A/B primers. From the multiplex PCR reads, TCRdb lists one entry per CDR3 protein and no DNA. This sample's table has about 6,000 distinct CDR3 sequences. The same specimen was also included in a second study, on T cell repertoires in aging, cancer and after chemotherapy. That investigation notes: In each cancer cohort, median generation probability increased across chemotherapy, suggesting thymic output rebounded.

The sample was peripheral blood. V usage is TRBV7-9 and J usage is TRBJ2-1; TCRdb outputs TRBD1, but without DNA this stays unchecked. This TCR was recovered from a human donor in good health. The CDR3 here is CASGTWTGAYNEQFF.